The rows below give T cell receptor beta chains drawn from one sample of a study of CD8 T cells in ankylosing spondylitis. TCRdb reanalysed the 5' RACE reads using MiXCR and keeps one entry per CDR3 protein. There are 130,000 or so distinct CDR3 sequences in the sample; about 6.5% occur only once, and 12% lies in the top ten. The sequencing sample was made of blood, either unsorted or a sorted T cell fraction (not recorded which). These receptors were taken from a male donor with ankylosing spondylitis or in good health (not recorded which). CDR3s include the opening cysteine and the closing phenylalanine or tryptophan. A D gene is named only where the DNA matches it firmly. Expanded clones get a size class; other rows say once, few or many, or leave the size out.

TRBV29-1	TRBJ2-7	-	many	TGCAGCGTTGACCCAGGGAGTCACGAGCAGTACTTC	CSVDPGSHEQYF
TRBV7-9	TRBJ1-1	TRBD1	many	TGTGCCAGCAGCTTAGGGAACCAGGGGGCGCGAACTGAAGCTTTCTTT	CASSLGNQGARTEAFF
TRBV9	TRBJ2-3	TRBD2	many	TGTGCCAGCAGCATAGCGGGAGAAGTGGCAGATACGCAGTATTTT	CASSIAGEVADTQYF
TRBV4-2	TRBJ2-2	-	many	TGTGCCAGCAGCCAACCGGGACTCCCGAACACCGGGGAGCTGTTTTTT	CASSQPGLPNTGELFF
TRBV4-2	TRBJ1-2	-	many	TGTGCCAGCAGCCAAGATTGGACAGACAACTATGGCTACACCTTC	CASSQDWTDNYGYTF
TRBV18	TRBJ1-3	-	few	TGTGCCAGCTCATCCTATCAGCGGAACTCTGGAAACACCATATATTTT	CASSSYQRNSGNTIYF
TRBV6-5	TRBJ2-5	TRBD1	many	TGTGCCAGCAGTTACCTTTCGACAGGGTGGGAGACCCAGTACTTC	CASSYLSTGWETQYF
TRBV7-9	TRBJ1-2	-	many	TGTGCCAGCAGTCAGGACCCCTATGGCTACACCTTC	CASSQDPYGYTF
TRBV7-9	TRBJ2-5	-	many	TGTGCCAGCGTCTTCGTAGGGTCTCAAGAGACCCAGTACTTC	CASVFVGSQETQYF
TRBV20-1	TRBJ2-3	TRBD2	many	TGCAGTGCTAGAAAGCGGGGGATCGGCACAGATACGCAGTATTTT	CSARKRGIGTDTQYF
TRBV19	TRBJ2-3	TRBD1	many	TGTGCCAGCCAAATGGACAGGCGGGGCACAGATACGCAGTATTTT	CASQMDRRGTDTQYF
TRBV28	TRBJ2-1	-	-	TGTGCCAGCATCCCGATAGGCGGAGAGTCCTACAATGAGCAGTTCTTC	CASIPIGGESYNEQFF
TRBV9	TRBJ2-7	TRBD1	-	TGTGCCAGCAGCGCCGGGACAGAGTTTTACGAGCAGTACTTC	CASSAGTEFYEQYF
TRBV28	TRBJ2-1	TRBD2	many	TGTGCCAGCAGTTTACACGGGAGGGAGCGGGGTAATGAGCAGTTCTTC	CASSLHGRERGNEQFF
TRBV10-3	TRBJ2-2	-	many	TGTGCCATCTCGAGGGAGGGGGCGCCCAGAAAAACCGGGGAGCTGTTTTTT	CAISREGAPRKTGELFF
TRBV30	TRBJ1-3	-	-	TGTGCCTGGGGTGAAGGGAAATCTGGAAACACCATATATTTT	CAWGEGKSGNTIYF
TRBV7-9	TRBJ1-1	TRBD1	many	TGTGCCAGCAGCCCCAACAGGGGACTATACACTGAAGCTTTCTTT	CASSPNRGLYTEAFF
TRBV20-1	TRBJ1-1	-	many	TGCAGTGCTGCGGGACCCCCGAACACTGAAGCTTTCTTT	CSAAGPPNTEAFF
TRBV7-9	TRBJ2-7	-	many	TGTGCCAGCAGCCAACAGGGTTTGGTCCACGAGCAGTACTTC	CASSQQGLVHEQYF
TRBV5-1	TRBJ1-1	-	many	TGCGCCAGCAGCCTTGCCATCGCAGGGACGTACACTGAAGCTTTCTTT	CASSLAIAGTYTEAFF
TRBV20-1	TRBJ2-1	TRBD2	few	TGCAGTGCTAGTCCTACGGGAGGTTACGGCAATGAGCAGTTCTTC	CSASPTGGYGNEQFF
TRBV6-2/TRBV6-3	TRBJ2-1	-	many	TGTGCCAGCACCGAACTGAGTCAGTACAATGAGCAGTTCTTC	CASTELSQYNEQFF
TRBV24-1	TRBJ2-1	TRBD2	-	TGTGCCACCAAGACTAGCGGGTGGGATGAGCAGTTCTTC	CATKTSGWDEQFF
TRBV3-1	TRBJ1-2	-	many	TGTGCCAGCAGCCAAGGGAAGAACTATGGCTACACCTTC	CASSQGKNYGYTF
TRBV6-1	TRBJ1-5	-	-	TGTGCCAGCAGTGAGCAGGACAATCAGCCCCAGCATTTT	CASSEQDNQPQHF
TRBV5-1	TRBJ2-5	TRBD1	-	TGCGCCAGCAGCCAGACTCGGGACAGATTCGGGGAGACCCAGTACTTC	CASSQTRDRFGETQYF
TRBV3-1	TRBJ2-2	-	many	TGTGCCAGCAGCCAAAGTGGGGGAGGGAACACCGGGGAGCTGTTTTTT	CASSQSGGGNTGELFF
TRBV30	TRBJ2-3	-	few	TGTGCCTGGAGTAGGGTGGGAGATACGCAGTATTTT	CAWSRVGDTQYF
TRBV30	TRBJ1-2	-	-	TGTGCCTGGAAACCGGGAGCCCATGGCTACACCTTC	CAWKPGAHGYTF
TRBV5-1	TRBJ1-5	-	few	TGCGCCAGCAGCGAAAATAGCAATCAGCCCCAGCATTTT	CASSENSNQPQHF
TRBV20-1	TRBJ2-3	-	-	TGCAGTGCTAGATTGACACAGCTCAGCACAGATACGCAGTATTTT	CSARLTQLSTDTQYF
TRBV5-5	TRBJ2-7	-	many	TGTGCCAGCAGCTATGCCGCGCGCGATACCTACGAGCAGTACTTC	CASSYAARDTYEQYF
TRBV20-1	TRBJ1-1	TRBD1	many	TGCAGTGCCCTCTCCCGGGACAGGGTGCCAGCTTTCTTT	CSALSRDRVPAFF
TRBV7-2	TRBJ1-6	-	many	TGTGCCAGCAGCTTATTGGGATCCAGGAATTCACCCCTCCACTTT	CASSLLGSRNSPLHF
TRBV18	TRBJ1-1	-	many	TGTGCCAGCTCACCACAGGGGAGAGACACTGAAGCTTTCTTT	CASSPQGRDTEAFF
TRBV19	TRBJ2-3	-	many	TGTGCCAGTAGTTCCCGGGACGGCGGGACAGATACGCAGTATTTT	CASSSRDGGTDTQYF
TRBV7-8	TRBJ2-3	-	many	TGTGCCAGCAGCCCTCGACAGAGCACAGATACGCAGTATTTT	CASSPRQSTDTQYF
TRBV20-1	TRBJ1-2	TRBD1	many	TGCAGTGCTAGTTTCTTCGACAGGGGAATTTTTGGCTACACCTTC	CSASFFDRGIFGYTF
TRBV7-2	TRBJ2-7	-	many	TGTGCCAGCAGCGCTCAGGGAGGTGGTTACGAGCAGTACTTC	CASSAQGGGYEQYF
TRBV5-1	TRBJ2-1	-	medium-sized	TGTGCCAGCAGCCCGAACAATGAGCAGTTCTTC	CASSPNNEQFF
TRBV7-2	TRBJ2-7	TRBD2	many	TGTGCCAGCAGCTTAGCGGCGGGACTACTTAACGAGCAGTACTTC	CASSLAAGLLNEQYF
TRBV5-1	TRBJ2-7	-	few	TGCGCCAGCAGCTTGGAGCAGGAATCCTACGAGCAGTACTTC	CASSLEQESYEQYF
TRBV20-1	TRBJ2-3	-	many	TGCAGTGTGTTCACTAGCACAGATACGCAGTATTTT	CSVFTSTDTQYF
TRBV7-9	TRBJ1-6	TRBD1	many	TGTGCCAGCAGTGGACAGGGGACCTCACCCCTCCACTTT	CASSGQGTSPLHF
TRBV20-1	TRBJ2-1	-	many	TGCAGTGCTAGAAAACCGGGACCGGAGCAGTTCTTC	CSARKPGPEQFF
TRBV29-1	TRBJ1-1	-	few	TGCAGCGTTGAAACCCGACTGGAGACTGAAGCTTTCTTT	CSVETRLETEAFF
TRBV5-1	TRBJ2-2	-	many	TGCGCCAGCAGAAGCGGGGCCTACAGGGGTAACACCGGGGAGCTGTTTTTT	CASRSGAYRGNTGELFF
TRBV7-2	TRBJ2-5	TRBD2	many	TGTGCCAGCAGCCTATGGGCTAGCGGGAGGGCAGAGACCCAGTACTTC	CASSLWASGRAETQYF
TRBV7-8	TRBJ2-7	TRBD1	many	TGTGCCAGCAGCTTAAAAGTAGCGGGGACAGGGGGTCACGAGCAGTACTTC	CASSLKVAGTGGHEQYF
TRBV24-1	TRBJ1-1	-	many	TGTGCCACCAGTGATCCAAGGCAGGGATCTACTGAAGCTTTCTTT	CATSDPRQGSTEAFF
TRBV12-3/TRBV12-4	TRBJ1-4	-	many	TGTGCCAGCAGACTTGGCAGGGCCACCGAAAAACTGTTTTTT	CASRLGRATEKLFF
TRBV24-1	TRBJ2-3	TRBD2	-	TGTGCCACCAGTGCCCCCGGACTAGCGGGGGGGGGAGATACGCAGTATTTT	CATSAPGLAGGGDTQYF
TRBV7-2	TRBJ2-1	TRBD1	many	TGTGCCAGCAGCTTACCGGGACAGCGATACAATGAGCAGTTCTTC	CASSLPGQRYNEQFF
TRBV29-1	TRBJ2-7	TRBD1	many	TGCAGCGGCCTAAGACAGGGGTACGAGCAGTACTTC	CSGLRQGYEQYF
TRBV18	TRBJ2-5	-	-	TGTGCCAGCTCACCACGCGTTAGCAGCCAAGAGACCCAGTACTTC	CASSPRVSSQETQYF
TRBV5-1	TRBJ2-5	-	many	TGCGCCAGCGCTAAAGTACCGACAGTACGAGAGACCCAGTACTTC	CASAKVPTVRETQYF
TRBV7-2	TRBJ2-1	-	-	TGTGCCAGCATCCCCAATTCGAGAATTAATGAGCAGTTCTTC	CASIPNSRINEQFF
TRBV12-3/TRBV12-4	TRBJ1-2	-	many	TGTGCCAGCAGTTACGGCTATGGCTACACCTTC	CASSYGYGYTF
TRBV28	TRBJ1-6	-	-	TGTGCCAGCAGTTTCGGCACGGGGATGAGTTCACCCCTCCACTTT	CASSFGTGMSSPLHF